This T cell receptor (beta chain) emerged from a study of PD-1 and CTLA-4 blockade in melanoma. With 0 bases removed from V and 2 bases from J, the gap between germline ends came to 9 bases. The CDR3 consists of 15 residues. Germline V lookup: CDR1 SGDLS, CDR2 YYNGEE. The data were produced by immunoSEQ multiplex PCR, yet TCRdb's version contains in-frame clones alone and is incomplete. The sample lists tens of thousands of clones, more than 70% occurring once. This clone was seen a single time. The source is a human donor with melanoma. This rearrangement joins TRBV9 to TRBJ2-1; tentatively, D is TRBD2 (7 bases). Sequencing used CD8+ T cells from peripheral blood, obtained before anti-PD-1 treatment. The CDR3 region is CASSVGGGPYNEQFF. DNA for the CDR3: TGTGCCAGCAGCGTAGGCGGGGGCCCCTACAATGAGCAGTTCTTC.